One and the same sample provided the 32 T cell receptor beta chains below, sequenced in a study of regulatory dendritic cells for organ transplantation. The protocol was immunoSEQ multiplex PCR, while the TCRdb copy is restricted to in-frame clones and leaves out a portion. The sample records 15,000 to 20,000 clones, 65% to 80% being singletons. CFSE-labeled sorted T cells met regulatory or mature dendritic cells for 5 to 6 days. Antigens for these TCRs are unknown. The sequenced material came from memory CD4+ T cells from blood cultured with regulatory dendritic cells. Subset denoted: CD45RO+ memory T cells. All receptors come from a human donor in good health.

This clone was observed once. The J gene is TRBJ2-5, the V gene TRBV25-1; TRBD2 matches 7 bases. CDR3 size: 17 residues. CDR1 is MGHDK and CDR2 is SYGVNS in the germline V gene. Trimming took 1 base from V and 7 from J; bases not matched to a gene: 15. CDR3: CASSEFVEAGWGGTQYF. In DNA, the CDR3 is TGTGCCAGCAGTGAATTCGTCGAGGCGGGATGGGGGGGGACCCAGTACTTC.

This clone appeared a few times. The J gene is TRBJ2-1, the V gene TRBV4-3; 8 nucleotides agree with TRBD2. The V segment lost 1 base and the J segment 7 bases; nucleotides outside the gene matches: 6. From germline, CDR1 is LGHNA and CDR2 YSLEER. There are 15 residues in the CDR3. The CDR3 bases are TGCGCCAGCAGCCAAGTGGGCGGGGGGCAAAATGAGCAGTTCTTC. It codes for CASSQVGGGQNEQFF.

This chain uses TRBV7-2 with TRBJ2-3; D is undetermined. The germline gives CDR1 SGHTA, CDR2 FQGNSA. The CDR3 covers 12 residues. V gave up 5 bases and J gave up 6 bases, with 9 bases separating them. The CDR3 DNA reads as TGTGCCAGCAGCAGTTTTGGGGATACGCAGTATTTT. Encoded protein: CASSSFGDTQYF. The complete variable domain, with remaining parts taken from reference TRBV7-2 and TRBJ2-3, reads GAGVSQSPSNKVTEKGKDVELRCDPISGHTALYWYRQSLGQGLEFLIYFQGNSAPDKSGLPSDRFSAERTGGSVSTLTIQRTQQEDSAVYLCASSSFGDTQYFGPGTRLTVL.

The chain uses TRBV7-2 and TRBJ2-7; 7 bases agree with TRBD2. In germline, CDR1 is SGHTA, CDR2 FQGNSA. The CDR3 contains 16 residues. Trimming removed 2 bases from V and 1 base from J; junction bases left unmatched: 8. In DNA form, the CDR3 reads TGTGCCAGCAGCTTACACTGGGAGGGTCGGTCCTACGAGCAGTACTTC. The encoded protein is CASSLHWEGRSYEQYF.

The chain joins TRBV2 to TRBJ1-6; D gene unclear. Germline V gene lookup returns CDR1 SNHLY and CDR2 FYNNEI. V was trimmed by 6 bases and J by 7 bases, leaving 7 bases between them. CDR3 length equals 12 residues. The CDR3 reads CASRAQNSPLHF. The CDR3 DNA reads TGTGCCAGCAGGGCACAGAATTCACCCCTCCACTTT.

The J gene is TRBJ2-3, the V gene TRBV7-2; possibly TRBD2 for D (6 bases). In germline, CDR1 is SGHTA, CDR2 FQGNSA. The CDR3 loop spans 14 amino acids. With 7 bases removed from V and 0 bases from J, the gap between germline ends came to 11 bases. CDR3 in DNA: TGTGCCAGCAACCCCGGGACTAGCACAGATACGCAGTATTTT. Protein: CASNPGTSTDTQYF.

The V gene is TRBV23-1, the J gene TRBJ2-1; either TRBD1 or TRBD2 may fit D (5 bases each). TRBV23-1 falls under the ORF class, with uncertain function. The V and J ends lost 9 bases and 2 bases respectively, with 8 bases between them. The CDR3 extends over 12 amino acids. DNA of the CDR3: TGCGCCAGGGGACGGACCTACAATGAGCAGTTCTTC. It yields the protein CARGRTYNEQFF.

The chain couples TRBV7-2 to TRBJ2-3; the D is unclear. Trimming took off 2 bases at V and 4 bases at J, with 4 bases between the two ends. Germline V gives CDR1 SGHTA, CDR2 FQGNSA. The CDR3 extends over 12 amino acids. The CDR3 spells CASSLNADTQYF. DNA for the CDR3: TGTGCCAGCAGCTTAAACGCAGATACGCAGTATTTT.

This clone has a handful of counts. CDR3 nucleotide sequence: TGTGCCAGCAGTTACTCTCCGGGAGTACGACACAATGAGCAGTTCTTC. Residues: CASSYSPGVRHNEQFF. The chain joins TRBV6-5 to TRBJ2-1; D is perhaps TRBD2 (6 bases). CDR3 length: 16 amino acids. Germline V CDR1 and CDR2: MNHEY, SVGAGI. The V end was cut by 0 bases, the J end by 5 bases, with 14 bases between.

The CDR3 region has the DNA TGTGCCAGCTCACAGGGGGCTGGAAACACCATATATTTT. Protein: CASSQGAGNTIYF. The gene calls are TRBV18 and TRBJ1-3, with a possible D match to TRBD1 (6 bases). Trimming left V 4 bases short and J 2 bases short, with 6 bases between. The CDR3 has 13 amino acids. The germline gives CDR1 KGHSH, CDR2 LQKENI.

This clone came up once. The chain has TRBV6-6 and TRBJ1-1, with D perhaps TRBD1 (6 bases). Germline V gives CDR1 MNHNY, CDR2 SVGAGI (reference sequence). This CDR3 spans 14 amino acids. Trimming removed 6 bases at V and 7 bases at J, with 18 bases between. CDR3 sequence (DNA): TGTGCCAGCAGCCCGGGGGCGCGTTTCGGTGAAGCTTTCTTT. It is translated as CASSPGARFGEAFF.

J is TRBJ1-1 and V is TRBV28; no firm D call. Germline CDR1 is MDHEN and CDR2 is SYDVKM. The length of the CDR3 is 15 residues. Trimming cost V 3 bases and J 1 base, with 12 bases left between them. DNA of the CDR3: TGTGCCAGCAGTTTGCCGCCAGGAACGAACACTGAAGCTTTCTTT. As protein: CASSLPPGTNTEAFF.

This clone was detected only once. This chain connects TRBV5-1 to TRBJ2-6; D remains unclear. The V and J ends lost 0 bases and 0 bases respectively, with 7 bases between them. This CDR3 has 16 residues. Germline CDR1 SGHRS, CDR2 YFSETQ. CDR3 bases: TGCGCCAGCAGCTTGGACATATCCTCTGGGGCCAACGTCCTGACTTTC. Its translation is CASSLDISSGANVLTF.

The chain uses TRBV30 and TRBJ1-1; tentatively, D is TRBD1 (5 bases). Germline V CDR1 and CDR2: GTSNPN, SVGIG (reference sequence). V was pared by 0 bases and J by 7 bases, with 21 bases between. There are 16 residues in the CDR3. The CDR3 region has the DNA TGTGCCTGGAGTGTACCTCATGGGGGGAGTACATTTGAAGCTTTCTTT. This sequence encodes CAWSVPHGGSTFEAFF.

The V and J genes are TRBV2 and TRBJ2-7; 8 bases are a match to TRBD2. The junction had 7 bases not matched to a gene; V was cut back by 5 bases and J by 4 bases. Germline CDR1 and CDR2: SNHLY and FYNNEI. This CDR3 has 14 amino acids. In DNA form, the CDR3 reads TGTGCCAGCAGTCCAGGACTAGCTCGGTACGAGCAGTACTTC. Its protein is CASSPGLARYEQYF. Variable domain in full (rest from reference TRBV2 and TRBJ2-7): EPEVTQTPSHQVTQMGQEVILRCVPISNHLYFYWYRQILGQKVEFLVSFYNNEISEKSEIFDDQFSVERPDGSNFTLKIRSTKLEDSAMYFCASSPGLARYEQYFGPGTRLTVT.

The genes are TRBV28 and TRBJ1-4; 9 bases are shared with TRBD1. V shed 6 bases and J 6 bases; nucleotides not matched to a gene: 11. This CDR3 contains 16 residues. The germline CDR1 and CDR2 sequences are MDHEN and SYDVKM. In DNA form, the CDR3 reads TGTGCCAGCAGAGCCCCCCCGGGACAGGGAGATGAAAAACTGTTTTTT. It encodes CASRAPPGQGDEKLFF.

The V call is TRBV7-2, the J call TRBJ1-5; D is uncertain. Per germline, CDR1 SGHTA and CDR2 FQGNSA. This CDR3 is 15 amino acids long. The ends were cut back, 5 bases at V and 5 bases at J, with 16 bases in the middle. The CDR3: CASSPRRRVDQPQHF. The CDR3 DNA reads TGTGCCAGCAGCCCAAGGCGGAGAGTTGATCAGCCCCAGCATTTT.

This chain uses TRBV5-6 with TRBJ2-5; D perhaps matches TRBD1 (6 bases). The CDR3 is 13 amino acids. The V gene's germline CDR1 is SGHDT and CDR2 YYEEEE. V shed 7 bases and J shed 1 base, with 11 bases lying between them. CDR3 bases: TGTGCCAGCTCGGAAGGGGGCCAAGAGACCCAGTACTTC. It yields the protein CASSEGGQETQYF.

The gene calls are TRBV9 and TRBJ2-2; 9 bases fit TRBD2. Germline V gives CDR1 SGDLS, CDR2 YYNGEE. The ends lost 1 base at V and 2 bases at J; junction bases unmatched: 12. The CDR3 runs 19 residues. The CDR3 protein is CASSVRLLAGDLNTGELFF. CDR3 DNA: TGTGCCAGCAGCGTAAGGCTTTTAGCGGGAGATTTAAACACCGGGGAGCTGTTTTTT. Full variable domain (outside the CDR3, taken from reference TRBV9 and TRBJ2-2): DSGVTQTPKHLITATGQRVTLRCSPRSGDLSVYWYQQSLDQGLQFLIQYYNGEERAKGNILERFSAQQFPDLHSELNLSSLELGDSALYFCASSVRLLAGDLNTGELFFGEGSRLTVL.

The chain combines TRBV6-4 with TRBJ1-1; D is perhaps TRBD1 (6 bases). Trimming pared 4 bases from V and 9 bases from J, leaving 12 bases between. CDR1 is MRHNA and CDR2 is SNTAGT in the germline V gene. The CDR3 sequence is 12 residues long. The CDR3 region has the DNA TGTGCCAGCAGTGGCCCCGACAGGAAAGCTTTCTTT. Amino acid sequence: CASSGPDRKAFF.

This rearrangement joins TRBV29-1 to TRBJ2-5, with D perhaps TRBD1 or TRBD2 (6 bases each). CDR3 length: 11 amino acids. Trimming took off 8 bases at V and 5 bases at J, with 12 bases between the two ends. In germline, CDR1 is SQVTM, CDR2 ANQGSEA. This CDR3 is CSCRGGETQYF. DNA of the CDR3: TGCAGCTGCAGGGGAGGTGAGACCCAGTACTTC. Full variable domain (rest looked up from reference TRBV29-1 and TRBJ2-5): SAVISQKPSRDICQRGTSLTIQCQVDSQVTMMFWYRQQPGQSLTLIATANQGSEATYESGFVIDKFPISRPNLTFSTLTVSNMSPEDSSIYLCSCRGGETQYFGPGTRLLVL.

The chain recombines TRBV2 with TRBJ1-3, with 7 bases identical to TRBD1. The CDR3 has 13 amino acids. Germline lookup yields CDR1 SNHLY and CDR2 FYNNEI. J lost 6 bases, V lost 5 bases, and 4 bases had no gene match. DNA of the CDR3: TGTGCCAGCAGTAGGGACAGCCAAAACACCATATATTTT. Protein sequence: CASSRDSQNTIYF. Based on the CDR3 plus reference TRBV2 and TRBJ1-3, the full variable domain is EPEVTQTPSHQVTQMGQEVILRCVPISNHLYFYWYRQILGQKVEFLVSFYNNEISEKSEIFDDQFSVERPDGSNFTLKIRSTKLEDSAMYFCASSRDSQNTIYFGEGSWLTVV.

The chain links TRBV6-1 to TRBJ1-5; 8 bases are shared with TRBD1. The CDR3 totals 15 residues. CDR1 and CDR2 from the germline V gene are MNHNS and SASEGT. Trimming at V came to 7 bases and at J to 7 bases, leaving 12 bases not matched to a gene. This CDR3 is CASTSGTGEPQPQHF. Written as DNA, the CDR3 is TGTGCCAGCACTTCAGGGACAGGAGAACCGCAGCCCCAGCATTTT.

The chain recombines TRBV5-1 with TRBJ2-7; 9 positions match TRBD1. The CDR3 contains 14 residues. The V segment lost 4 bases and the J segment 3 bases; nucleotides outside the gene matches: 5. Germline CDR1 and CDR2: SGHRS and YFSETQ. CDR3 sequence: CASSPPGQGYEQYF. The CDR3 DNA reads TGCGCCAGCAGCCCCCCGGGACAGGGCTACGAGCAGTACTTC. Full variable domain (remainder filled in from reference TRBV5-1 and TRBJ2-7): KAGVTQTPRYLIKTRGQQVTLSCSPISGHRSVSWYQQTPGQGLQFLFEYFSETQRNKGNFPGRFSGRQFSNSRSEMNVSTLELGDSALYLCASSPPGQGYEQYFGPGTRLTVT.

The chain uses TRBV7-9 and TRBJ1-1, with no clear D. V was shortened by 5 bases and J by 4 bases, with 8 bases between the two germline ends. There are 12 residues in the CDR3. The V gene's germline CDR1 is SEHNR and CDR2 FQNEAQ (reference sequence). CDR3 sequence: CASSPDSTEAFF. Here the CDR3 DNA reads TGTGCCAGCAGCCCTGATTCCACTGAAGCTTTCTTT.

The chain couples TRBV10-1 to TRBJ1-6, with TRBD1 matching 7 bases. The trim removed 10 bases at V and 8 bases at J, leaving 14 bases unmatched. Germline V gene data show CDR1 as WNHNN and CDR2 as SYGVQD (reference sequence). CDR3 length: 15 residues. The CDR3 DNA follows: TGCGCCACAGAGTCTCGACAGGGAAAACATTCACCCCTCCACTTT. This sequence encodes CATESRQGKHSPLHF.

This chain uses TRBV18 with TRBJ2-1, with D unclear. This CDR3 has 14 residues. Germline-derived CDR1 and CDR2 are KGHSH and LQKENI. The ends were cut back, 6 bases at V and 0 bases at J, with 9 bases in the middle. The CDR3 bases are TGTGCCAGCTCGGCGGCGATCTCCTACAATGAGCAGTTCTTC. Protein sequence: CASSAAISYNEQFF. Using reference TRBV18 and TRBJ2-1 for the parts outside the CDR3, the full variable domain is NAGVMQNPRHLVRRRGQEARLRCSPMKGHSHVYWYRQLPEEGLKFMVYLQKENIIDESGMPKERFSAEFPKEGPSILRIQQVVRGDSAAYFCASSAAISYNEQFFGPGTRLTVL.

The genes are TRBV6-4 and TRBJ2-2; 11 bases are a match to TRBD2. This CDR3 has 16 amino acids. The V gene's germline CDR1 is MRHNA and CDR2 SNTAGT. The junction had 9 bases not matched to a gene; V was cut back by 6 bases and J by 6 bases. The chain's CDR3 is CASRTSGSPEAGELFF. CDR3 sequence (DNA): TGTGCCAGCAGAACTAGCGGGAGCCCGGAAGCCGGGGAGCTGTTTTTT.

The chain has TRBV29-1 and TRBJ2-3; 10 bases line up with TRBD1. V was pared by 5 bases and J by 0 bases, with 2 bases of the junction left unmatched. The CDR3 extends over 14 amino acids. Germline V CDR1 and CDR2: SQVTM, ANQGSEA. The CDR3 sequence is CSVRTGGSTDTQYF. The CDR3 DNA reads as TGCAGCGTTCGGACAGGGGGTAGCACAGATACGCAGTATTTT.

V is TRBV14 and J is TRBJ2-1; the D is unclear. Germline V gives CDR1 SGHDN, CDR2 FVKESK. Trimming cost V 4 bases and J 0 bases, with 19 bases left between them. The CDR3 length is 18 residues. CDR3 loop: CASSPPLHFRSSYNEQFF. CDR3 nucleotides: TGTGCCAGCAGCCCTCCTCTTCACTTCCGAAGCTCCTACAATGAGCAGTTCTTC.

V and J are TRBV15 and TRBJ1-2; TRBD1 aligns across 7 bases. The germline gives CDR1 LNHNV, CDR2 YYDKDF (reference sequence). CDR3 size: 16 residues. Germline trimming cut 0 bases from V and 0 bases from J; bases unmatched to any gene: 4. CDR3 nucleotide sequence: TGTGCCACCAGCAGAGATCTCGGGACAGCTAACTATGGCTACACCTTC. Its translation is CATSRDLGTANYGYTF.

The V gene is TRBV6-1, the J gene TRBJ2-3, with 12 bases that match TRBD2. CDR1 is MNHNS and CDR2 is SASEGT in the germline V gene. This CDR3 region has 15 residues. V was clipped by 2 bases and J by 4 bases; unmatched bases: 1. The CDR3 reads CASSELAGGPDTQYF. The CDR3 bases are TGTGCCAGCAGTGAACTAGCGGGGGGGCCAGATACGCAGTATTTT.